The present TCR beta chain was sequenced within a study of control samples from healthy donors and cancer patients (dated by TCRdb to the early 2020s). The library was prepared using the immunoSEQ multiplex PCR assay. TCRdb retrieved this table from immuneACCESS and kept in-frame rearrangements only. Not all clones are present; in checked studies, unresolved V genes account for under half, and no reason is known for the remainder. In this sample the table shows about 80,000 clones, roughly 88% of which occur a single time. Clones ranked in the top ten supply under 14% of the sample. As concerns this clone: There is no known antigen for this receptor. Base qualities were left out, and no much larger clone turns up one base away.

Sample: PBMCs. The TCR comes from a man aged 55 to 70 with head and neck cancer.

The sequence in DNA is TGTGCCAGCAGCTTACCTCGGTTGACAGGGCTCACTGAAGCTTTCTTT. Its protein product is CASSLPRLTGLTEAFF. The rearrangement joined TRBV7-2 to TRBJ1-1, and 7 bases in between align with TRBD1. Germline trimming amounts to 2 bases on V and 4 bases on J, with 10 as the count of junction bases outside the gene matches. Sequences SGHTA (CDR1) and FQGNSA (CDR2) are obtained from the germline V gene. Reading from cysteine to phenylalanine, the CDR3 counts 16 amino acids. Just CDR3 DNA is preserved here, 48 bases in frame from base 1.